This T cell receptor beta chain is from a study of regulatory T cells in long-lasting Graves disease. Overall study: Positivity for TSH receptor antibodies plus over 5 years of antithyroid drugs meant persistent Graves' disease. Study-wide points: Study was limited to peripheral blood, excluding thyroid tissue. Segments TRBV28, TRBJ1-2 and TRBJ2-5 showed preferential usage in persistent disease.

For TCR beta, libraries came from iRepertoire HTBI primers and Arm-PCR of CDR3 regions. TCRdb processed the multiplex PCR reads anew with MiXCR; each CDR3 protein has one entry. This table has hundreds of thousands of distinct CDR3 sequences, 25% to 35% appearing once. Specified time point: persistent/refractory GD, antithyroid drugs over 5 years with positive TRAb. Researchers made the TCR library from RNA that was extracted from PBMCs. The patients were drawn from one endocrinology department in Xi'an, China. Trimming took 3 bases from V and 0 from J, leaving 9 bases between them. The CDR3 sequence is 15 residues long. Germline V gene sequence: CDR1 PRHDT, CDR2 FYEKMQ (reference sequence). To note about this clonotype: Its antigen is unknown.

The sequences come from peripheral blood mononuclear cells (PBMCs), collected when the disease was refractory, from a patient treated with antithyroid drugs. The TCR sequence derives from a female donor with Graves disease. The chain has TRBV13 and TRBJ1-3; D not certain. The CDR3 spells CASSFSGTSGNTIYF. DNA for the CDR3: TGTGCCAGCAGCTTCTCCGGCACCTCTGGAAACACCATATATTTT.